These 22 T cell receptor beta chains originate from one sample sequenced in a study of chemoradiotherapy in HPV16-positive cancers. The table came from immunoSEQ multiplex PCR; TCRdb's copy has only in-frame clones and leaves some out. The table lists tens of thousands of clones, roughly nine tenths of them singletons. Sequences were derived from blood, sampled from a patient who underwent chemoradiotherapy. These TCRs come from a human donor with HPV-associated anogenital cancer.

V gene TRBV6-5 combines with J gene TRBJ1-1, with D perhaps TRBD1 (5 bases). Trimming took off 4 bases at V and 4 bases at J, with 16 bases between the two ends. The CDR3 is 15 residues long. Per germline, CDR1 MNHEY and CDR2 SVGAGI. The CDR3 here is CASSLPGTFGTEAFF. CDR3 sequence (DNA): TGTGCCAGCAGTTTACCGGGGACGTTCGGCACTGAAGCTTTCTTT.

The chain is built from TRBV5-6 and TRBJ1-3; TRBD1 matches at 9 bases. The V gene's germline CDR1 is SGHDT and CDR2 YYEEEE. This CDR3 comprises 15 residues. J was trimmed by 4 bases and V by 3 bases; bases with no gene match: 5. CDR3 DNA: TGTGCCAGCAGCTCACAGGGGGCTGAAGGAAACACCATATATTTT. It codes for CASSSQGAEGNTIYF.

This chain uses TRBV11-2 with TRBJ2-3; TRBD2 matches at 7 bases. The CDR3 runs to 16 residues. CDR1 is SGHAT, CDR2 FQNNGV, per germline. After removal of 5 bases from V and 4 bases from J, the junction contained 12 bases not matched to a gene. The CDR3 DNA follows: TGTGCCAGCAGCCCCTGGGAGGGAGAAGGGCCAGATACGCAGTATTTT. Translation gives CASSPWEGEGPDTQYF.

V is TRBV10-3 and J is TRBJ2-5; no clear D gene. Deletions cut 0 bases from V and 0 bases from J, with 5 bases between. CDR3 length: 14 amino acids. Germline V lookup: CDR1 ENHRY, CDR2 SYGVKD. CDR3 coding DNA: TGTGCCATCAGTGAGTCGATGAACCAAGAGACCCAGTACTTC. This codes for CAISESMNQETQYF.

This chain joins TRBV7-2 and TRBJ2-1; perhaps TRBD1 as D (6 bases). Germline V lookup: CDR1 SGHTA, CDR2 FQGNSA. This CDR3 has 13 amino acids. Trimming stripped 5 bases from V and 7 bases from J, with 12 bases between. CDR3 residues: CASSGGLLNEQFF. CDR3 DNA sequence: TGTGCCAGCAGCGGGGGCCTTCTGAATGAGCAGTTCTTC.

The chain uses TRBV5-6 and TRBJ2-7; TRBD1 matches 8 bases. The trim removed 5 bases at V and 3 bases at J, leaving 7 bases unmatched. Germline CDR1 and CDR2: SGHDT and YYEEEE. This CDR3 region has 14 residues. CDR3 in amino acids: CASSRRDRFYEQYF. CDR3 in DNA: TGTGCCAGCAGTCGCCGGGACAGGTTCTACGAGCAGTACTTC.

The chain uses TRBV5-1 and TRBJ1-1; a weak D match, TRBD1 (6 bases). The CDR3 has 14 residues. The ends were cut back, 0 bases at V and 2 bases at J, with 8 bases in the middle. CDR1 is SGHRS and CDR2 is YFSETQ in the germline V gene. The CDR3 sequence is CASSLGQVNTEAFF. CDR3 bases: TGCGCCAGCAGCTTGGGACAGGTTAACACTGAAGCTTTCTTT. The full variable domain, completed using reference TRBV5-1 and TRBJ1-1, is KAGVTQTPRYLIKTRGQQVTLSCSPISGHRSVSWYQQTPGQGLQFLFEYFSETQRNKGNFPGRFSGRQFSNSRSEMNVSTLELGDSALYLCASSLGQVNTEAFFGQGTRLTVV.

The gene calls are TRBV5-1 and TRBJ2-1; possibly TRBD2 for D (6 bases). Looked up from germline, CDR1 is SGHRS and CDR2 is YFSETQ. V was shortened by 7 bases and J by 0 bases, with 14 bases between the two germline ends. The length of the CDR3 is 15 residues. The CDR3 loop reads CASSKTGSSYNEQFF. The CDR3 DNA is TGCGCCAGCTCGAAGACCGGGAGCTCCTACAATGAGCAGTTCTTC.

V usage is TRBV6-5 and J usage is TRBJ2-7; TRBD1 might be the D (6 bases). In germline, CDR1 is MNHEY, CDR2 SVGAGI. The CDR3 covers 12 residues. Trimming removed 6 bases at V and 3 bases at J, with 9 bases between. The CDR3 protein is CASRKQGYEQYF. CDR3 in DNA: TGTGCCAGCAGAAAACAGGGCTACGAGCAGTACTTC.

The rearrangement uses TRBV6-5 and TRBJ1-5, with D possibly TRBD1 on 5 matching bases. This CDR3 has 13 amino acids. V was cut by 7 bases and J by 6 bases, with 13 bases left in between. The germline CDR1 and CDR2 sequences are MNHEY and SVGAGI. DNA for the CDR3: TGTGCCAGCACCTCTCAGGGCGGTCAGCCCCAGCATTTT. The encoded protein is CASTSQGGQPQHF.

The chain combines TRBV11-3 with TRBJ2-1, with TRBD2 matching 10 bases. Looked up from germline, CDR1 is SGHNT and CDR2 is YENEEA. The V segment lost 2 bases and the J segment 9 bases; nucleotides outside the gene matches: 7. The CDR3 is made up of 15 amino acids. The CDR3 is CASSLSLAGVGEQFF. The CDR3 region has the DNA TGTGCCAGCAGCTTATCCCTAGCGGGAGTCGGTGAGCAGTTCTTC. Full variable domain (outside the CDR3, taken from reference TRBV11-3 and TRBJ2-1): EAGVVQSPRYKIIEKKQPVAFWCNPISGHNTLYWYLQNLGQGPELLIRYENEEAVDDSQLPKDRFSAERLKGVDSTLKIQPAELGDSAVYLCASSLSLAGVGEQFFGPGTRLTVL.

The V gene is TRBV14, the J gene TRBJ1-2, with D uncertain. This CDR3 comprises 12 residues. Germline-derived CDR1 and CDR2 are SGHDN and FVKESK. V lost 4 bases and J lost 7, with 10 bases in between. The chain's CDR3 is CASSPLSGGYTF. The CDR3 DNA sequence: TGTGCCAGCAGCCCACTGAGTGGTGGCTACACCTTC.

V usage is TRBV2 and J usage is TRBJ2-2; D perhaps matches TRBD2 (6 bases). CDR3 length: 14 residues. V lost 3 bases and J lost 3, with 8 bases in between. The germline V gene has CDR1 SNHLY and CDR2 FYNNEI. CDR3 region: CASSDRDYTGELFF. The CDR3 region has the DNA TGTGCCAGCAGTGATAGGGACTACACCGGGGAGCTGTTTTTT.

This clone showed up just a few times. The chain couples TRBV7-2 to TRBJ1-2; no clear D gene. CDR1 and CDR2 from the germline V gene are SGHTA and FQGNSA. V shed 6 bases and J shed 3 bases, with 11 bases lying between them. The CDR3 contains 13 residues. The chain's CDR3 is CASRWTDHYGYTF. CDR3 nucleotide sequence: TGTGCCAGCAGATGGACCGACCACTATGGCTACACCTTC.

J is TRBJ1-5 and V is TRBV27, with D uncertain. Trimming stripped 6 bases from V and 2 bases from J, with 11 bases between. CDR1 and CDR2 (germline): MNHEY, SMNVEV (reference sequence). The CDR3 extends over 14 amino acids. CDR3 region: CASRQGRGNQPQHF. CDR3 in DNA: TGTGCCAGCAGGCAAGGACGGGGCAATCAGCCCCAGCATTTT.

The chain couples TRBV6-6 to TRBJ1-6; D gene unclear. V lost 0 bases to trimming and J lost 7 bases, with 10 bases between them. The length of the CDR3 is 15 residues. Germline CDR1 and CDR2: MNHNY and SVGAGI (reference sequence). The CDR3 DNA reads TGTGCCAGCAGTTACTCGGACGGTGTAAATTCACCCCTCCACTTT. This encodes CASSYSDGVNSPLHF.

This clone was seen a few times. The chain is built from TRBV14 and TRBJ1-1; no definite D call. Germline values: CDR1 SGHDN, CDR2 FVKESK. The V end lost 4 bases, the J end lost 7 bases, and 13 bases lay between the germline ends. The CDR3 has 13 residues. The CDR3 protein is CASSRIRGGEAFF. CDR3 sequence (DNA): TGTGCCAGCAGCCGGATACGGGGTGGTGAAGCTTTCTTT.

CDR3 sequence reads: CAISYADEQYF. The CDR3, as DNA: TGTGCCATCAGTTATGCGGACGAGCAGTACTTC. The chain couples TRBV10-3 to TRBJ2-7; D not certain. The CDR3 totals 11 residues. The germline gives CDR1 ENHRY, CDR2 SYGVKD. V dropped 5 bases and J dropped 5 bases, with 7 bases sitting between them.

To note about this clone: The junction differs from germline at one of its ends, possibly a read error. The rearrangement links TRBV10-1 to TRBJ1-1; 9 bases are a match to TRBD1. The CDR3 is 13 residues long. Germline CDR1 and CDR2: WNHNN and SYGVQD (reference sequence). CDR3 DNA: TGCGCCAACAGTGAGACAGGGGGATCTGAAGCTTTCTTT. Its translation is CANSETGGSEAFF.

CDR3 DNA: TGTGCCTGGAGCCCTCATCAAGAGACCCAGTACTTC. This sequence encodes CAWSPHQETQYF. This chain uses TRBV30 with TRBJ2-5; D remains ambiguous. Germline V gene data show CDR1 as GTSNPN and CDR2 as SVGIG (reference sequence). Trimming cost V 3 bases and J 2 bases, with 7 bases left between them. This CDR3 has 12 amino acids.

V is TRBV4-2 and J is TRBJ1-4, with 9 positions matching TRBD1. CDR1 is LGHNA and CDR2 is YNFKEQ in the germline V gene. After removal of 3 bases from V and 0 bases from J, the junction contained 8 bases not matched to a gene. The CDR3 length is 18 residues. DNA for the CDR3: TGTGCCAGCAGCCAGAGGAAGACAGGGGGTCCAACTAATGAAAAACTGTTTTTT. This gives the protein CASSQRKTGGPTNEKLFF.

About this clone: This sample includes further DNA sequences coding for the same CDR3. The CDR3: CASSPDRGNYGYTF. The CDR3 coding sequence is TGCGCCAGCAGCCCTGACAGGGGTAACTATGGCTACACCTTC. The V and J genes are TRBV5-1 and TRBJ1-2; TRBD1 aligns across 8 bases. The CDR3 length is 14 residues. CDR1 is SGHRS, CDR2 YFSETQ, per germline. V lost 4 bases to trimming and J lost 1 base; unmatched junction nucleotides: 3.